This T cell receptor beta chain was recorded in a study of vaccination effects on CD4 cells after COVID-19. Comments on this clone: Its target is not known.

Once cultured for 9 to 11 days, the cells underwent separation to obtain CD4+ T cells. Germline V lookup: CDR1 KGHSH, CDR2 LQKENI. The CDR3 totals 15 residues. V dropped 0 bases and J dropped 0 bases, with 8 bases sitting between them. Assay: immunoSEQ multiplex PCR; the TCRdb copy retains only in-frame clones and omits some. In the table there are about 46,000 clones, roughly 72% of which are singletons. Study results and limitations: A shortage of convalescent patients and an absence of early post-infection timepoints characterized the study. Convalescents' spike-reactive clones after vaccination were mainly made up of new clones that the vaccine induced.

The TCR was taken from a human donor who had a prior SARS-CoV-2 infection. The chain combines TRBV18 with TRBJ2-5, with no clear D. This material consisted of CD4+ T cells from PBMCs cultured without peptide, taken before COVID-19 vaccination. The CDR3 bases are TGTGCCAGCTCACCACCGCTAAGGTACCAAGAGACCCAGTACTTC. Translation gives CASSPPLRYQETQYF.